This T cell receptor beta chain was sequenced in a study of high-grade serous ovarian cancer treatment subgroups. Germline V gene data show CDR1 as ENHRY and CDR2 as SYGVKD. The CDR3 is made up of 11 amino acids. V dropped 5 bases and J dropped 2 bases, with 3 bases sitting between them. Tumor samples were obtained before definitive surgery or chemotherapy. In its sample, this clone was seen a few times. TCRdb's table, derived via immunoSEQ multiplex PCR, lists solely in-frame clones and lacks some. The data hold about 15,000 clones, with roughly 70% observed a single time. What was sequenced was tumor tissue. This sequence originates from a human donor with high-grade serous ovarian cancer. The V call is TRBV10-3, the J call TRBJ2-5; D not resolved. The CDR3 DNA sequence: TGTGCCATCAGTTCTCAAGAGACCCAGTACTTC. This translates into CAISSQETQYF.